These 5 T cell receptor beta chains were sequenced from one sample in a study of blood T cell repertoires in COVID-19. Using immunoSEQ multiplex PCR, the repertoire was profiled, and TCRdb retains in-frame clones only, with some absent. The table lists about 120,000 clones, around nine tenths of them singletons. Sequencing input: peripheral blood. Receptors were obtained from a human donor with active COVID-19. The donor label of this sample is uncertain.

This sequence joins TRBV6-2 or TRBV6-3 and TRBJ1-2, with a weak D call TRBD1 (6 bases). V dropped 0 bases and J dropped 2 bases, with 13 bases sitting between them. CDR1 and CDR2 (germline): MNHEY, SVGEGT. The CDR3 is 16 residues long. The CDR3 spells CASSYSPVTGNYGYTF. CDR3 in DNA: TGTGCCAGCAGTTACTCTCCGGTTACAGGGAACTATGGCTACACCTTC.

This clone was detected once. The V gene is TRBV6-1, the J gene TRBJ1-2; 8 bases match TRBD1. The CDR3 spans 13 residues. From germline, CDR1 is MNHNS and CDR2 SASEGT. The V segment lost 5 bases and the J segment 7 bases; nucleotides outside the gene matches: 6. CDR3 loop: CASSQQGASGYTF. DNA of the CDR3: TGTGCCAGCAGTCAGCAGGGGGCCAGTGGCTACACCTTC.

The CDR3 loop reads CASSLATVLGYTF. CDR3 DNA: TGTGCCAGCAGCTTGGCCACGGTCCTTGGCTACACCTTC. This chain links TRBV5-5 with TRBJ1-2, with unresolved D. V was pared by 0 bases and J by 7 bases, with 10 bases between. The CDR3 length is 13 residues. The germline V gene has CDR1 SGHKS and CDR2 YYEKEE (reference sequence). Filled out from reference TRBV5-5 and TRBJ1-2, the complete variable domain reads DAGVTQSPTHLIKTRGQQVTLRCSPISGHKSVSWYQQVLGQGPQFIFQYYEKEERGRGNFPDRFSARQFPNYSSELNVNALLLGDSALYLCASSLATVLGYTFGSGTRLTVV.

The CDR3 region has the DNA TGTGCCAGCAGTTCTGGGTTTCAGGGGTTTTTCTCCTACAATGAGCAGTTCTTC. Its translation: CASSSGFQGFFSYNEQFF. The chain uses TRBV27 and TRBJ2-1, with D perhaps TRBD1 (6 bases). The CDR3 totals 18 residues. Trimming cost V 4 bases and J 0 bases, with 19 bases left between them. The germline CDR1 and CDR2 sequences are MNHEY and SMNVEV (reference sequence).

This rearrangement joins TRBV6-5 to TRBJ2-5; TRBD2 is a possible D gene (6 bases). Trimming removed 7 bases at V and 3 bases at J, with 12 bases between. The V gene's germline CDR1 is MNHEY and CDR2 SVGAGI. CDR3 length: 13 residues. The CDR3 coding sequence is TGTGCCAGCACCGACGGGGGAGAAGAGACCCAGTACTTC. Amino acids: CASTDGGEETQYF.